The 21 T cell receptor beta chains reported below all come from one sample, sequenced in a study of cytomegalovirus exposure and HLA in healthy donors. TCRdb keeps only in-frame clones here, not all; method: immunoSEQ multiplex PCR. The sample has 150,000 to 180,000 clones; 70% to 90% are singletons. Material: PBMCs. The receptors come from a man aged 18 to 30 in good health and CMV-seropositive.

This chain connects TRBV29-1 to TRBJ2-3; 7 nucleotides match TRBD1. From germline, CDR1 is SQVTM and CDR2 ANQGSEA. Losses at the gene ends were 1 base for V and 1 base for J; bases not matched to a gene: 5. The CDR3 totals 15 residues. CDR3: CSVEAGGAGTDTQYF. The CDR3 DNA reads as TGCAGCGTTGAAGCAGGGGGAGCGGGCACAGATACGCAGTATTTT.

V and J are TRBV4-2 and TRBJ1-4; 8 bases agree with TRBD1. V lost 3 bases and J lost 7; bases outside the gene matches: 10. Germline V gives CDR1 LGHNA, CDR2 YNFKEQ. The CDR3 length is 16 residues. The CDR3 coding sequence is TGTGCCAGCAGCCAGAGGGTCCAGGGGGCAGGTGAAAAACTGTTTTTT. This translates into CASSQRVQGAGEKLFF.

This chain links TRBV11-2 with TRBJ1-1, with 7 bases fitting TRBD1. J gave up 1 base and V 6 bases, and 11 bases lay outside the gene matches. From germline, CDR1 is SGHAT and CDR2 FQNNGV. The CDR3 covers 16 residues. The DNA of the CDR3 is TGTGCCAGCAGTCCTAGGCCGACAGGGAAGAACACTGAAGCTTTCTTT. This codes for CASSPRPTGKNTEAFF.

This chain joins TRBV7-2 and TRBJ2-3; the D gene is possibly TRBD1 (6 bases). The CDR3 is 15 residues long. V lost 5 bases and J lost 1, with 13 bases in between. Germline CDR1 and CDR2: SGHTA and FQGNSA. CDR3 DNA sequence: TGTGCCAGCAGCAAACAGGGTCCTCGCACAGATACGCAGTATTTT. Amino acid sequence: CASSKQGPRTDTQYF.

CDR3 loop: CASSSSSGSGTDTQYF. CDR3 DNA: TGTGCCAGCAGCTCCTCTAGCGGGAGCGGCACAGATACGCAGTATTTT. The chain recombines TRBV7-3 with TRBJ2-3, with 10 bases matching TRBD2. CDR3 length equals 16 residues. Germline V gene data show CDR1 as SGHTA and CDR2 as FQGTGA. The V and J ends lost 4 bases and 1 base, in that order; junction bases with no gene match: 5.

The V and J genes are TRBV5-1 and TRBJ1-1; no clear D. V gave up 0 bases and J gave up 1 base, with 16 bases separating them. Germline assignment: CDR1 SGHRS and CDR2 YFSETQ. The CDR3 loop spans 17 amino acids. The CDR3 region is CASSLVQAVRGNTEAFF. Written as DNA, the CDR3 is TGCGCCAGCAGCTTGGTGCAGGCTGTCCGTGGGAACACTGAAGCTTTCTTT.

The gene calls are TRBV13 and TRBJ1-3; D not certain. The CDR3 loop spans 13 amino acids. The germline V and J ends were trimmed by 4 bases and 4 bases, with 8 bases remaining between them. The germline CDR1 and CDR2 sequences are PRHDT and FYEKMQ (reference sequence). For the CDR3, the DNA is TGTGCCAGCAGCTCCCGACTCGGAAACACCATATATTTT. It encodes CASSSRLGNTIYF. Full variable domain (outside the CDR3, taken from reference TRBV13 and TRBJ1-3): AAGVIQSPRHLIKEKRETATLKCYPIPRHDTVYWYQQGPGQDPQFLISFYEKMQSDKGSIPDRFSAQQFSDYHSELNMSSLELGDSALYFCASSSRLGNTIYFGEGSWLTVV.

The CDR3: CASKLGTNYGYTF. CDR3 in DNA: TGCGCCAGCAAACTGGGCACTAACTATGGCTACACCTTC. The chain uses TRBV5-1 and TRBJ1-2; no clear D gene. This CDR3 region has 13 residues. Deletions cut 6 bases from V and 0 bases from J, with 9 bases between. Germline CDR1 SGHRS, CDR2 YFSETQ. The entire variable domain, with the rest obtained from reference TRBV5-1 and TRBJ1-2, is as follows: KAGVTQTPRYLIKTRGQQVTLSCSPISGHRSVSWYQQTPGQGLQFLFEYFSETQRNKGNFPGRFSGRQFSNSRSEMNVSTLELGDSALYLCASKLGTNYGYTFGSGTRLTVV.

The chain combines TRBV5-6 with TRBJ2-4; D ambiguous. Germline CDR1 SGHDT, CDR2 YYEEEE. V lost 8 bases and J 0 bases, leaving 9 bases between the germline ends. The CDR3 is made up of 13 amino acids. This chain's CDR3 is CASSTSAKNIQYF. CDR3 bases: TGTGCCAGTTCGACTTCAGCCAAAAACATTCAGTACTTC.

V gene TRBV9 combines with J gene TRBJ2-2, with TRBD1 identical over 7 bases. Germline V gives CDR1 SGDLS, CDR2 YYNGEE. After removal of 9 bases from V and 6 bases from J, the junction contained 11 bases not matched to a gene. CDR3 length: 14 residues. The CDR3: CATNTEGAAGELFF. CDR3 bases: TGTGCCACCAATACAGAGGGGGCGGCCGGGGAGCTGTTTTTT.

The chain recombines TRBV7-6 with TRBJ2-5, with no clear D. The CDR3 consists of 11 residues. V shed 3 bases and J shed 5 bases, with 4 bases lying between them. Germline values: CDR1 SGHVS, CDR2 FNYEAQ. The CDR3 DNA is TGTGCCAGCAGCTTCGTTGAGACCCAGTACTTC. Translation gives CASSFVETQYF.

The chain combines TRBV30 with TRBJ2-1; a weak D match, TRBD2 (6 bases). The CDR3 length is 12 residues. Germline V CDR1 and CDR2: GTSNPN, SVGIG (reference sequence). The ends were cut back, 1 base at V and 9 bases at J, with 10 bases in the middle. Written as DNA, the CDR3 is TGTGCCTGGAGTGCCCTGGGGGGTGAGCAGTTCTTC. This translates into CAWSALGGEQFF. The whole variable domain, remainder taken from reference TRBV30 and TRBJ2-1, is SQTIHQWPATLVQPVGSPLSLECTVEGTSNPNLYWYRQAAGRGLQLLFYSVGIGQISSEVPQNLSASRPQDRQFILSSKKLLLSDSGFYLCAWSALGGEQFFGPGTRLTVL.

J is TRBJ2-7 and V is TRBV7-9; maybe TRBD1 (5 bases). Trimming stripped 1 base from V and 3 bases from J, with 7 bases between. Germline V gives CDR1 SEHNR, CDR2 FQNEAQ (reference sequence). This CDR3 region has 13 residues. CDR3 residues: CASSLGGVYEQYF. The CDR3 coding sequence is TGTGCCAGCAGCTTAGGGGGCGTCTACGAGCAGTACTTC.

This chain connects TRBV13 to TRBJ1-1, with a possible D match to TRBD1 (5 bases). Germline CDR1 and CDR2: PRHDT and FYEKMQ (reference sequence). V was trimmed by 2 bases and J by 1 base, leaving 14 bases between them. The length of the CDR3 is 16 residues. CDR3 nucleotide sequence: TGTGCCAGCAGCTTATATTGGACAAATGAGAACACTGAAGCTTTCTTT. Translated: CASSLYWTNENTEAFF.

The V call is TRBV2, the J call TRBJ2-1, with a possible D match to TRBD2 (6 bases). This CDR3 is built from 11 residues. The V gene lost 7 bases and the J gene lost 6 bases, with 7 bases spanning the gap. Germline CDR1 and CDR2: SNHLY and FYNNEI. The CDR3 DNA reads as TGTGCCAGCAAACTAGCCAATGAGCAGTTCTTC. Its translation: CASKLANEQFF.

There are a few counts of this clone. This chain connects TRBV7-9 to TRBJ1-1; no clear D gene. CDR1 is SEHNR, CDR2 FQNEAQ, per germline (reference sequence). The CDR3 runs to 12 residues. Trimming took off 3 bases at V and 0 bases at J, with 2 bases between the two ends. The CDR3, as DNA: TGTGCCAGCAGCTTTATGAACACTGAAGCTTTCTTT. The encoded protein is CASSFMNTEAFF.

The gene calls are TRBV29-1 and TRBJ2-3; D is unclear. The ends were cut back, 8 bases at V and 5 bases at J, with 14 bases in the middle. This CDR3 is 12 amino acids long. Per germline, CDR1 SQVTM and CDR2 ANQGSEA. CDR3 in DNA: TGCAGCCCCCCTTTAGCCCTAGATACGCAGTATTTT. Its translation: CSPPLALDTQYF.

V and J are TRBV5-5 and TRBJ1-1; 7 nucleotides agree with TRBD1. The V gene's germline CDR1 is SGHKS and CDR2 YYEKEE (reference sequence). CDR3 length: 16 residues. The J segment lost 1 base and the V segment lost 4 bases, leaving 10 bases of the junction unmatched. The CDR3 DNA reads as TGTGCCAGCAGCGCGCTTTTGAGACAGGGGAACACTGAAGCTTTCTTT. Protein product: CASSALLRQGNTEAFF.

The chain carries TRBV7-3 and TRBJ1-2; 8 nucleotides line up with TRBD1. The ends lost 6 bases at V and 6 bases at J; junction bases unmatched: 6. This CDR3 has 13 amino acids. From germline, CDR1 is SGHTA and CDR2 FQGTGA. CDR3 region: CASSGQGTHGYTF. CDR3 bases: TGTGCCAGCAGTGGACAGGGAACCCATGGCTACACCTTC.

The rearrangement uses TRBV11-2 and TRBJ1-1; unclear D gene. The CDR3 is 14 residues long. With 5 bases removed from V and 2 bases from J, the gap between germline ends came to 12 bases. Germline assignment: CDR1 SGHAT and CDR2 FQNNGV. CDR3 loop: CASSPHRSNTEAFF. As DNA, the CDR3 is TGTGCCAGCAGCCCCCACCGGAGCAACACTGAAGCTTTCTTT.

This clone was seen a single time. The chain is built from TRBV11-1 and TRBJ2-1, with a weak D call TRBD2 (5 bases). V was pared by 8 bases and J by 4 bases, with 18 bases between. This CDR3 is 15 amino acids long. Germline CDR1 reads SGHAT; CDR2 reads FQDESV (reference sequence). The DNA of the CDR3 is TGTGCCAGCTGTGTTGGAGCGGCGACGTACAATGAGCAGTTCTTC. This gives the protein CASCVGAATYNEQFF. Supplemented by reference TRBV11-1 and TRBJ2-1, the full variable domain reads EAEVAQSPRYKITEKSQAVAFWCDPISGHATLYWYRQILGQGPELLVQFQDESVVDDSQLPKDRFSAERLKGVDSTLKIQPAELGDSAMYLCASCVGAATYNEQFFGPGTRLTVL.